A single sample is the source of the 18 T cell receptor beta chains below, sequenced in a study of long-term antiretroviral therapy in people with HIV. The immunoSEQ assay was v3.0, run at survey level. The data were produced by immunoSEQ multiplex PCR, yet TCRdb's version contains in-frame clones alone and is incomplete. The sample consists of 20,000 or so clones, roughly 70% of them appearing once. The input for sequencing was unsorted PBMCs, taken 0.5 years before starting antiretroviral therapy. These receptors came from a man aged 18 to 29 with HIV.

Details on this clone: Its ends do not fully match the called genes, so a read error is possible. This rearrangement joins TRBV10-3 to TRBJ2-3; 10 bases are shared with TRBD2. Germline CDR1 and CDR2: ENHRY and SYGVKD. CDR3 length equals 12 residues. This CDR3 reads CAVSGGADTQYF. CDR3 bases: TGTGCCGTCAGCGGGGGGGCCGATACGCAGTATTTT.

This rearrangement joins TRBV4-1 to TRBJ2-7; maybe TRBD1 (5 bases). Trimming took 0 bases from V and 0 from J, leaving 9 bases between them. This CDR3 spans 15 amino acids. Per germline, CDR1 MGHRA and CDR2 YSYEKL. CDR3 sequence (DNA): TGCGCCAGCAGCCAAGAGCCCAGGGCCTCCTACGAGCAGTACTTC. This encodes CASSQEPRASYEQYF.

The chain employs TRBV2 and TRBJ1-1; no firm D call. V was cut by 6 bases and J by 1 base, with 3 bases left in between. The CDR3 extends over 11 amino acids. Looked up from germline, CDR1 is SNHLY and CDR2 is FYNNEI. The CDR3 DNA is TGTGCCAGCAGGGCGAACACTGAAGCTTTCTTT. It yields the protein CASRANTEAFF.

The chain is built from TRBV4-1 and TRBJ2-5, with D unresolved. CDR1 is MGHRA, CDR2 YSYEKL, per germline. The CDR3 covers 15 residues. Trimming removed 0 bases at V and 3 bases at J, with 11 bases between. CDR3 protein: CASSQDPGSKETQYF. The CDR3 nucleotides read TGCGCCAGCAGCCAAGATCCGGGCTCTAAAGAGACCCAGTACTTC.

J is TRBJ1-5 and V is TRBV6-5; the match to TRBD1 covers 9 bases. Trimming removed 5 bases from V and 4 bases from J; junction bases left unmatched: 6. CDR3 length equals 15 residues. Germline V CDR1 and CDR2: MNHEY, SVGAGI. The CDR3 DNA reads TGTGCCAGCAGTCTCGGGACAGGGCGGAATCAGCCCCAGCATTTT. It specifies CASSLGTGRNQPQHF.

The V gene is TRBV7-8, the J gene TRBJ2-7, with D perhaps TRBD1 (5 bases). The CDR3 length is 14 residues. CDR1 and CDR2 from the germline V gene are SGHVS and FQNEAQ. V was shortened by 5 bases and J by 4 bases, with 15 bases between the two germline ends. DNA of the CDR3: TGTGCCAGCAGCCTCAGAGGCAGGGAATACGAGCAGTACTTC. It is translated as CASSLRGREYEQYF.

This clone was counted a single time. The chain combines TRBV7-2 with TRBJ1-1; no definite D call. V was trimmed by 1 base and J by 5 bases, leaving 8 bases between them. CDR3 length: 13 amino acids. CDR1 SGHTA and CDR2 FQGNSA come from the germline V gene. For the CDR3, the DNA is TGTGCCAGCAGCTTAGGGGTATTAACTGAAGCTTTCTTT. Amino acid sequence: CASSLGVLTEAFF.

This clone was picked up one time. This sequence joins TRBV4-1 and TRBJ1-5; the D gene is possibly TRBD1 (5 bases). From germline, CDR1 is MGHRA and CDR2 YSYEKL. This CDR3 has 15 residues. V gave up 1 base and J gave up 7 bases, with 14 bases separating them. The CDR3 DNA sequence: TGCGCCAGCAGCCAAGCCGGGACTAGTGGGCAGCCCCAGCATTTT. It translates to CASSQAGTSGQPQHF.

The gene calls are TRBV27 and TRBJ2-1; no clear D gene. Trimming stripped 5 bases from V and 2 bases from J, with 7 bases between. CDR3 length: 13 residues. Germline loops: CDR1 MNHEY, CDR2 SMNVEV (reference sequence). The CDR3 spells CASSRPAYNEQFF. The CDR3 DNA reads as TGTGCCAGCAGTCGACCCGCCTACAATGAGCAGTTCTTC.

The CDR3 is CASSQEWPIRNTGELFF. DNA of the CDR3: TGCGCCAGCAGCCAAGAATGGCCCATAAGGAACACCGGGGAGCTGTTTTTT. This chain joins TRBV4-1 and TRBJ2-2; no reliable D call. Germline V lookup: CDR1 MGHRA, CDR2 YSYEKL. Between the trimmed V and J ends, which lost 0 bases and 1 base, there was a span of 12 bases. The CDR3 length is 17 residues.

This clone was seen only once. V usage is TRBV5-4 and J usage is TRBJ1-2; weak D call: TRBD1 (5 bases). Per the germline V gene, CDR1 is SGHNT and CDR2 is YYREEE (reference sequence). V was clipped by 5 bases and J by 4 bases, with 18 bases between them. The CDR3 contains 15 residues. The CDR3 DNA follows: TGTGCCAGCAGAACCTTGGACACGGGAAGCTATGGCTACACCTTC. Its protein product is CASRTLDTGSYGYTF.

The J gene is TRBJ2-3, the V gene TRBV7-9, with 12 bases identical to TRBD2. Germline assignment: CDR1 SEHNR and CDR2 FQNEAQ (reference sequence). Trimming at V came to 5 bases and at J to 4 bases, leaving 10 bases not matched to a gene. The CDR3 runs 17 residues. CDR3 nucleotides: TGTGCCAGCAGCACCCGACTAGCGGGGGATAGGGCAGATACGCAGTATTTT. Encoded protein: CASSTRLAGDRADTQYF.

This clone has only a few counts. Written as DNA, the CDR3 is TGTGCCAGCAGTTTACTAGCGGGAGAGGGGGCAGATACGCAGTATTTT. Translating gives CASSLLAGEGADTQYF. This sequence joins TRBV28 and TRBJ2-3; 10 bases map to TRBD2. After removal of 2 bases from V and 4 bases from J, the junction contained 6 bases not matched to a gene. This CDR3 is 16 amino acids long. CDR1 and CDR2 from the germline V gene are MDHEN and SYDVKM.

The chain carries TRBV10-2 and TRBJ1-5, with 10 bases fitting TRBD1. Per the germline V gene, CDR1 is WSHSY and CDR2 is SAAADI. Trimming at V came to 6 bases and at J to 7 bases, leaving 6 bases not matched to a gene. The CDR3 covers 14 residues. The CDR3 coding sequence is TGCGCCAGCAGCTTGGGACAGGGGAAGCAGCCCCAGCATTTT. It translates to CASSLGQGKQPQHF.

This clone was counted between two and nine times. The rearrangement links TRBV7-8 to TRBJ1-5; TRBD1 might be the D (6 bases). V lost 2 bases to trimming and J lost 1 base, with 15 bases between them. The length of the CDR3 is 17 residues. The V gene's germline CDR1 is SGHVS and CDR2 FQNEAQ. CDR3 sequence reads: CASSLKATGMSNQPQHF. The DNA of the CDR3 is TGTGCCAGCAGCTTAAAAGCTACAGGGATGAGCAATCAGCCCCAGCATTTT.

This chain links TRBV4-1 with TRBJ1-5; the match to TRBD1 covers 7 bases. The CDR3 contains 15 residues. The V segment lost 0 bases and the J segment 5 bases; nucleotides outside the gene matches: 4. In germline, CDR1 is MGHRA, CDR2 YSYEKL. CDR3: CASSQEDRDDQPQHF. The CDR3 coding sequence is TGCGCCAGCAGCCAAGAAGACAGGGACGATCAGCCCCAGCATTTT.

The rearrangement links TRBV6-6 to TRBJ1-2, with D tentatively TRBD1 (5 bases). The V gene lost 7 bases and the J gene lost 4 bases, with 7 bases spanning the gap. The CDR3 is made up of 11 amino acids. The germline V gene encodes CDR1 MNHNY and CDR2 SVGAGI (reference sequence). Here the CDR3 DNA reads TGTGCCAGCACCCAGGGCTATGGCTACACCTTC. It encodes CASTQGYGYTF.

The chain combines TRBV7-4 with TRBJ2-7; D unclear. Looked up from germline, CDR1 is SGHVT and CDR2 is SQSDAQ. There are 11 residues in the CDR3. Trimming took off 3 bases at V and 7 bases at J, with 7 bases between the two ends. The CDR3: CASSFQREQYF. DNA for the CDR3: TGTGCCAGCAGCTTCCAGCGAGAGCAGTACTTC. Based on the CDR3 plus reference TRBV7-4 and TRBJ2-7, the full variable domain is GAGVSQSPRYKVAKRGRDVALRCDSISGHVTLYWYRQTLGQGSEVLTYSQSDAQRDKSGRPSGRFSAERPERSVSTLKIQRTEQGDSAVYLCASSFQREQYFGPGTRLTVT.